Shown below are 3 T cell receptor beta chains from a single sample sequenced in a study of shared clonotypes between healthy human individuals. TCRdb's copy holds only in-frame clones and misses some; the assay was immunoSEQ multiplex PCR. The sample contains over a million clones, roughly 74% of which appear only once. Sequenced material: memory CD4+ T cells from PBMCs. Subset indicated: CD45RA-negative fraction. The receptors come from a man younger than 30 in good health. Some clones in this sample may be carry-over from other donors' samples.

This CDR3 is CASSEWWNEQFF. The CDR3 DNA reads as TGTGCCAGCAGTGAATGGTGGAATGAGCAGTTCTTC. V is TRBV6-1 and J is TRBJ2-1; D is undetermined. With 2 bases removed from V and 7 bases from J, the gap between germline ends came to 6 bases. This CDR3 has 12 residues. CDR1 is MNHNS and CDR2 is SASEGT in the germline V gene.

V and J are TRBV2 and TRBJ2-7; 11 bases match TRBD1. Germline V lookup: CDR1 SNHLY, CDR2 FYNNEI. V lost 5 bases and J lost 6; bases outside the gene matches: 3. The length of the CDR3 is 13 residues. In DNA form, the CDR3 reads TGTGCCAGCAGTACCGGGACAGGGGGCGAGCAGTACTTC. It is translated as CASSTGTGGEQYF.

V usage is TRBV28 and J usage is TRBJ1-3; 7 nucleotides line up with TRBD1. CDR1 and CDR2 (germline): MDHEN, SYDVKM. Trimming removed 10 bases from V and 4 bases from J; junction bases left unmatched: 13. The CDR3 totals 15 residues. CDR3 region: CAITGGQNFGNTIYF. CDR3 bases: TGTGCCATCACCGGGGGACAGAACTTCGGAAACACCATATATTTT.